This T cell receptor (beta chain) was profiled in a study of response to subunit inactivated influenza vaccine. General study findings and limits: Authors suggested each seasonal flu vaccination may recruit only limited numbers of new T cells.

The CDR3 has 17 amino acids. V was cut by 6 bases and J by 3 bases, with 23 bases left in between. Germline V CDR1 and CDR2: MDHEN, SYDVKM. Points on this clonotype: Its specificity is not known.

TCRdb called the RT-PCR reads again in MiXCR, with one record for every CDR3 protein. There are roughly 790,000 distinct CDR3 sequences in the sample; around 21% occur only once, and around 9.6% lies in the top ten. The sequence derives from a man aged 50-59 years who received an inactivated influenza vaccine. V and J are TRBV28 and TRBJ1-2, with D perhaps TRBD1 (6 bases). The material was PBMCs from blood, obtained less than 6 days after vaccination. CDR3: CASRSTAADRLHYGYTF. CDR3 sequence (DNA): TGTGCCAGCAGAAGCACAGCTGCCGACAGGCTTCACTATGGCTACACCTTC.